This T cell receptor beta chain stems from a study of blood T cell repertoires in COVID-19. Study background: From the United States, Italy and Spain came samples of acute and convalescent COVID-19. T cells, B-cell-depleted T cells, or PBMCs provided the cDNA or gDNA that served as material.

CDR3 length equals 13 residues. Trimming removed 4 bases from V and 0 bases from J, with 6 bases in between. Germline V gives CDR1 SNHLY, CDR2 FYNNEI. Seattle patient enrollment occurred during active infection, with longitudinal follow-up thereafter. Study processing details: Using reference gene primer amplification, nucleated cell counts were estimated. This table comes from immunoSEQ multiplex PCR, and its TCRdb copy is limited to in-frame clones, with some not included. For V, J and clone size, that table is used; D and trimming come from the DNA. The sample lists around 300,000 clones; about 88% were seen once.

The source material was peripheral blood. The rearrangement uses TRBV2 and TRBJ2-5; tentatively, D is TRBD2 (5 bases). The TCR originated in a woman in her seventies with COVID-19, enrolled during active disease. This CDR3 reads CASSGEYQETQYF. The DNA of the CDR3 is TGTGCCAGCAGTGGGGAGTACCAAGAGACCCAGTACTTC.